The 20 T cell receptor beta chains below all came from one sample that was sequenced in a study of blood T cell repertoires in COVID-19. Profiled with immunoSEQ multiplex PCR; TCRdb holds only in-frame clones, not every one. The table records roughly 60,000 clones, 88% of them present only once. Sequenced: peripheral blood. These receptors were collected from a man in his sixties with active COVID-19.

The CDR3 loop is CASSVSGYNEQFF. For the CDR3, the DNA is TGTGCCAGCAGTGTCTCCGGCTACAATGAGCAGTTCTTC. The chain combines TRBV25-1 with TRBJ2-1; D unclear. V lost 4 bases and J lost 3, with 7 bases in between. This CDR3 region has 13 residues. Germline values: CDR1 MGHDK, CDR2 SYGVNS.

The chain links TRBV5-1 to TRBJ2-5; 15 bases agree with TRBD2. Germline CDR1 reads SGHRS; CDR2 reads YFSETQ. V was clipped by 0 bases and J by 5 bases; unmatched bases: 5. The CDR3 runs to 17 residues. The CDR3 spells CASSLAPGLAGGETQYF. CDR3 coding DNA: TGCGCCAGCAGCTTGGCGCCCGGACTAGCGGGAGGGGAGACCCAGTACTTC.

The V gene is TRBV5-1, the J gene TRBJ2-7; 10 bases align to TRBD2. In germline, CDR1 is SGHRS, CDR2 YFSETQ. With V trimmed by 1 base and J by 7 bases, 8 bases remained unmatched. This CDR3 is built from 15 residues. Here the CDR3 reads CASSLTASGGLEQYF. CDR3 in DNA: TGCGCCAGCAGCTTGACGGCTAGCGGGGGTTTGGAGCAGTACTTC.

This clone was found once. The V gene is TRBV3-1 (or the pseudogene TRBV3-2), the J gene TRBJ2-5; 8 bases map to TRBD1. Trimming removed 2 bases from V and 4 bases from J; junction bases left unmatched: 9. CDR1 and CDR2 (germline): LGHDT, YNNKEL (reference sequence). CDR3 length: 16 residues. The CDR3 region has the DNA TGTGCCAGCAGCCAAAAACTCAGGGGGCAGCGAGAGACCCAGTACTTC. It encodes CASSQKLRGQRETQYF.

This sequence joins TRBV18 and TRBJ2-1; 7 nucleotides align to TRBD2. Germline CDR1 KGHSH, CDR2 LQKENI. The ends lost 2 bases at V and 3 bases at J; junction bases unmatched: 4. This CDR3 spans 15 amino acids. The chain's CDR3 is CASSPSIAGYNEQFF. The CDR3 DNA sequence: TGTGCCAGCTCACCAAGCATAGCGGGCTACAATGAGCAGTTCTTC.

This clone was counted a single time. The V and J genes are TRBV28 and TRBJ2-7, with TRBD2 matching 11 bases. V shed 2 bases, J shed 3 bases, and the junction held 6 bases outside the gene matches. The CDR3 spans 16 residues. Looked up from germline, CDR1 is MDHEN and CDR2 is SYDVKM. CDR3 nucleotide sequence: TGTGCCAGCAGTTTACCTCTTACTAGCGGGAGCTACGAGCAGTACTTC. This encodes CASSLPLTSGSYEQYF.

This chain joins TRBV28 and TRBJ2-2, with 8 nucleotides matching TRBD2. V lost 3 bases to trimming and J lost 0 bases; unmatched junction nucleotides: 3. The CDR3 runs to 16 residues. Germline lookup yields CDR1 MDHEN and CDR2 SYDVKM. The CDR3 DNA sequence: TGTGCCAGCAGTTTGTGGACTAGCACGAACACCGGGGAGCTGTTTTTT. It codes for CASSLWTSTNTGELFF.

V and J are TRBV7-6 and TRBJ1-1; 9 nucleotides agree with TRBD1. This CDR3 contains 18 residues. Trimming at V came to 5 bases and at J to 6 bases, leaving 19 bases not matched to a gene. Germline assignment: CDR1 SGHVS and CDR2 FNYEAQ. The CDR3 nucleotides read TGTGCCAGCAGCCTTAGGTCGGGACAGGGATTAGGTGGTGCTGAAGCTTTCTTT. Protein: CASSLRSGQGLGGAEAFF.

In its sample, this clone was seen once. The genes are TRBV7-8 and TRBJ2-3, with 10 bases aligning to TRBD2. The germline V gene has CDR1 SGHVS and CDR2 FQNEAQ. The CDR3 contains 16 residues. The junction had 5 bases not matched to a gene; V was cut back by 1 base and J by 4 bases. CDR3 DNA sequence: TGTGCCAGCAGCTTAGGCCTAGCGGGAGAATCAGATACGCAGTATTTT. This sequence encodes CASSLGLAGESDTQYF.

This chain joins TRBV6-4 and TRBJ2-4; TRBD1 might be the D (6 bases). Germline assignment: CDR1 MRHNA and CDR2 SNTAGT. With 3 bases removed from V and 3 bases from J, the gap between germline ends came to 15 bases. This CDR3 comprises 16 residues. CDR3 nucleotides: TGTGCCAGCAGTGAGGAGGCAGGGGCGGGCAAAAACATTCAGTACTTC. It is translated as CASSEEAGAGKNIQYF.

This sequence joins TRBV6-5 and TRBJ2-1; D remains unclear. This CDR3 comprises 14 residues. The germline gives CDR1 MNHEY, CDR2 SVGAGI. Trimming took off 6 bases at V and 4 bases at J, with 13 bases between the two ends. The CDR3 loop is CASSLGPPYNEQFF. In nucleotides, the CDR3 is TGTGCCAGCAGCTTGGGCCCGCCTTACAATGAGCAGTTCTTC.

J is TRBJ2-1 and V is TRBV11-3; a possible D gene is TRBD1 (6 bases). The V gene's germline CDR1 is SGHNT and CDR2 YENEEA. The CDR3 is 16 residues long. V was pared by 5 bases and J by 4 bases, with 18 bases between. The CDR3 region has the DNA TGTGCCAGCAGCCTCTGGGACAAAGAACCGTACAATGAGCAGTTCTTC. Amino acid sequence: CASSLWDKEPYNEQFF.

The chain combines TRBV13 with TRBJ2-1; D is uncertain. CDR1 and CDR2 from the germline V gene are PRHDT and FYEKMQ (reference sequence). There are 11 residues in the CDR3. Trimming left V 4 bases short and J 7 bases short, with 5 bases between. CDR3 sequence (DNA): TGTGCCAGCAGCTACTCAAATGAGCAGTTCTTC. Its protein is CASSYSNEQFF.

This clone was recorded once. The V and J genes are TRBV19 and TRBJ1-4; 10 nucleotides agree with TRBD1. Germline CDR1 LNHDA, CDR2 SQIVND (reference sequence). Losses at the gene ends were 1 base for V and 3 bases for J; bases not matched to a gene: 5. The CDR3 totals 17 residues. CDR3 protein: CASSIVTGTGANEKLFF. In DNA, the CDR3 is TGTGCCAGTAGTATAGTTACCGGGACAGGGGCTAATGAAAAACTGTTTTTT.

The J gene is TRBJ2-2, the V gene TRBV30; weak D call: TRBD1 (6 bases). Germline V gene sequence: CDR1 GTSNPN, CDR2 SVGIG (reference sequence). This CDR3 is 13 amino acids long. The germline V and J ends were trimmed by 1 base and 12 bases, with 15 bases remaining between them. The CDR3 bases are TGTGCCTGGAGTGGTCCAGGGGACACAAAGCTGTTTTTT. Its protein is CAWSGPGDTKLFF.

This sequence joins TRBV7-2 and TRBJ2-1; 7 bases map to TRBD2. The V and J ends lost 5 bases and 10 bases, in that order; junction bases with no gene match: 14. This CDR3 has 15 residues. CDR1 is SGHTA, CDR2 FQGNSA, per germline. Here the CDR3 DNA reads TGTGCCAGCAGCCGGGCCGCGGGAGAATGGCGGGAGCAGTTCTTC. Amino acids: CASSRAAGEWREQFF.

This chain joins TRBV20-1 and TRBJ1-1; D ambiguous. The CDR3 runs to 11 residues. The V and J ends lost 5 bases and 1 base respectively, with 5 bases between them. From germline, CDR1 is DFQATT and CDR2 SNEGSKA (reference sequence). In DNA, the CDR3 is TGCAGTGCTGACAAGAACACTGAAGCTTTCTTT. Translation gives CSADKNTEAFF.

This rearrangement joins TRBV6-6 to TRBJ1-5; 10 bases agree with TRBD1. Germline lookup yields CDR1 MNHNY and CDR2 SVGAGI (reference sequence). V lost 5 bases, J lost 8 bases, and 12 bases stayed unmatched. The CDR3 sequence is 16 residues long. This CDR3 reads CASSTRDRGRSKPQHF. CDR3 coding DNA: TGTGCCAGCAGTACCCGAGACAGGGGGCGAAGTAAGCCCCAGCATTTT.

V usage is TRBV27 and J usage is TRBJ2-3; D is perhaps TRBD1 (6 bases). The V gene's germline CDR1 is MNHEY and CDR2 SMNVEV (reference sequence). Trimming left V 5 bases short and J 0 bases short, with 15 bases between. The CDR3 extends over 16 amino acids. CDR3 in DNA: TGTGCCAGCAGTGGACTCCAGGGGCCTAGCACAGATACGCAGTATTTT. Protein sequence: CASSGLQGPSTDTQYF.

The genes are TRBV3-1 (or the pseudogene TRBV3-2) and TRBJ2-4; D ambiguous. Trimming pared 0 bases from V and 8 bases from J, leaving 8 bases between. The CDR3 is 13 amino acids. Germline assignment: CDR1 LGHDT and CDR2 YNNKEL (reference sequence). CDR3 nucleotides: TGTGCCAGCAGCCAAGAAGATGCGTACATTCAGTACTTC. This sequence encodes CASSQEDAYIQYF.